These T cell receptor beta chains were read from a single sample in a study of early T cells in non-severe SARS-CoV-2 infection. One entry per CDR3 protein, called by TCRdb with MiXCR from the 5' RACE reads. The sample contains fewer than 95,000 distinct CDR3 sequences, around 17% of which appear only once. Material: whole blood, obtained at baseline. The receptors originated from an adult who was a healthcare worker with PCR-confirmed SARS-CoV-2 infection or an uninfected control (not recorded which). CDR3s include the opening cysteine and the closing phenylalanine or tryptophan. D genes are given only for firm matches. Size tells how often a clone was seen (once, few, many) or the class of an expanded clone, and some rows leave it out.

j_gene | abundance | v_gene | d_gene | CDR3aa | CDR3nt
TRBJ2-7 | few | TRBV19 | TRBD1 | CASSASGTGLHEQYF | TGTGCCAGTAGTGCCTCCGGGACAGGGTTGCACGAGCAGTACTTC
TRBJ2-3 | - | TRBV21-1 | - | CASSNVSDTQYF | TGTGCCAGCAGCAACGTAAGCGATACGCAGTATTTT
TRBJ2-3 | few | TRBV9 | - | CASSEMPWTADTQYF | TGTGCCAGCAGCGAAATGCCGTGGACAGCAGATACGCAGTATTTT
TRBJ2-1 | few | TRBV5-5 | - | CASSLEGLGGTGEQFF | TGTGCCAGCAGCTTGGAAGGTCTTGGCGGGACGGGTGAGCAGTTCTTC
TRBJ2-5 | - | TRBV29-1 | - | CSVPGKETQYF | TGCAGCGTTCCCGGGAAGGAGACCCAGTACTTC
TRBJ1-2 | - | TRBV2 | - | CASSDRQMYTYGYTF | TGTGCCAGCAGTGATAGGCAGATGTATACCTATGGCTACACCTTC
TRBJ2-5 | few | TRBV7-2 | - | CASSLSPYGGALQETQYF | TGTGCCAGCAGCTTAAGCCCTTATGGCGGAGCGTTACAAGAGACCCAGTACTTC
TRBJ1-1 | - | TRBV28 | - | CASRSIGAPPTF | TGTGCCAGCAGGTCCATAGGGGCGCCTCCCACCTTT
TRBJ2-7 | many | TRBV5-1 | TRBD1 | CASSGTGTGAEQYF | TGCGCCAGCAGCGGCACCGGGACAGGGGCCGAGCAGTACTTC
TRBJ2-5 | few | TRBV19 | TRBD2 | CATVTSGRAGAQYF | TGTGCCACAGTTACTAGCGGGAGGGCCGGTGCCCAGTACTTC
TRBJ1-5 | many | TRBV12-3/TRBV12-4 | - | CASSSGGPQHF | TGTGCCAGCAGTTCGGGGGGGCCCCAGCATTTT
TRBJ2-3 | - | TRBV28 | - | CASIGVKGIRSTDTQYF | TGTGCCAGCATTGGGGTAAAAGGAATAAGGAGCACAGATACGCAGTATTTT
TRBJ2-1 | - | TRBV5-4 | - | CASSSEVGTVKFF | TGTGCCAGCAGCTCCGAAGTAGGGACTGTTAAGTTCTTC
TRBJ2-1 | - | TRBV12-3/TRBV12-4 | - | CASRTGVPYNEQFF | TGTGCCAGCAGGACGGGAGTACCCTACAATGAGCAGTTCTTC
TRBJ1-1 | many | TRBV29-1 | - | CSVGTTNTEAFF | TGCAGCGTTGGGACCACGAACACTGAAGCTTTCTTT
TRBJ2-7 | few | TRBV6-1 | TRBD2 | CASSLAGVDYYEQYF | TGTGCCAGCAGTCTAGCGGGAGTGGATTACTACGAGCAGTACTTC
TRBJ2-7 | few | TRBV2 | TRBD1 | CALRQGYGYEQYF | TGTGCCTTGCGACAGGGCTATGGCTACGAGCAGTACTTC
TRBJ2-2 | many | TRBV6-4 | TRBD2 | CASRPGGSTGELFF | TGTGCCAGCAGGCCCGGGGGGAGCACCGGGGAGCTGTTTTTT
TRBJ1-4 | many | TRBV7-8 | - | CASSRARAPEKLFF | TGTGCCAGCAGCCGCGCCAGGGCACCAGAAAAACTGTTTTTT
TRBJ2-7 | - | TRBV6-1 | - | CTSGRLNSYEQYF | TGTACCAGCGGAAGACTAAATTCCTACGAGCAGTACTTC
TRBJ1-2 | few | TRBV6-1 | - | CASSARYGYTF | TGTGCCAGCAGTGCCCGTTATGGCTACACCTTC
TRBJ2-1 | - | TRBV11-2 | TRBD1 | CASSLGRGRINEQFF | TGTGCCAGCAGCTTAGGCAGGGGGCGCATCAATGAGCAGTTCTTC
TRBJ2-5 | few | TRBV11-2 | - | CASSPKLGQETQYF | TGTGCCAGCAGCCCCAAGCTGGGGCAAGAGACCCAGTACTTC
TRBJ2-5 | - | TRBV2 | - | CASSPGVNQETQYF | TGTGCCAGCAGCCCAGGGGTCAACCAAGAGACCCAGTACTTC
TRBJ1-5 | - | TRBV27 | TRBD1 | CASSPGQGYYSNQPQHF | TGTGCCAGCAGTCCGGGACAGGGATATTATAGCAATCAGCCCCAGCATTTT
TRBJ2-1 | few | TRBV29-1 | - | CSVAGQVSYNEQFF | TGCAGCGTTGCTGGGCAGGTCTCCTACAATGAGCAGTTCTTC
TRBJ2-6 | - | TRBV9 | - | CASSVVSGANVLTF | TGTGCCAGCAGCGTAGTCTCTGGGGCCAACGTCCTGACTTTC
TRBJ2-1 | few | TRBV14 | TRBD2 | CASSRLAGVDEQFF | TGTGCCAGCAGCCGGCTAGCGGGAGTGGATGAGCAGTTCTTC
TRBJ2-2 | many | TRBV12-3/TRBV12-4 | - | CASSDRSNTGELFF | TGTGCCAGCAGTGACAGGTCCAACACCGGGGAGCTGTTTTTT
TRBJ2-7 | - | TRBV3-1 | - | CASSQSGSREQYF | TGTGCCAGCAGCCAGAGCGGAAGTAGGGAGCAGTACTTC
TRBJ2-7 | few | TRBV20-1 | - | CSARGHRFENEQYF | TGCAGTGCTAGAGGGCACAGGTTCGAAAACGAGCAGTACTTC
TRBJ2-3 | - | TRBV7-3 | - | CASGFGGDTQYF | TGTGCCAGCGGTTTCGGTGGTGATACGCAGTATTTT
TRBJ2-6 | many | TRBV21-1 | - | CASSISPGANVLTF | TGTGCCAGCAGCATTAGTCCTGGGGCCAACGTCCTGACTTTC
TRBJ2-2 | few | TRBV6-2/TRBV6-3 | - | CASNYPQTPNTGELFF | TGTGCCAGCAACTACCCCCAGACTCCGAACACCGGGGAGCTGTTTTTT
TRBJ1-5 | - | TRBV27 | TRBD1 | CASSIGTGESQPQHF | TGTGCCAGCAGTATAGGGACAGGGGAAAGTCAGCCCCAGCATTTT
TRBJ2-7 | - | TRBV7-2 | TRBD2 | CASSRLAGGEGEQYF | TGTGCCAGCAGCCGACTAGCGGGAGGGGAGGGCGAGCAGTACTTC
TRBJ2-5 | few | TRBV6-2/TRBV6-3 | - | CASSYRLETQYF | TGTGCCAGCAGTTACCGGCTGGAGACCCAGTACTTC
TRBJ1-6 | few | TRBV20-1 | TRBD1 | CSARRGQGRSPLHF | TGCAGTGCTAGACGCGGACAGGGGAGATCACCCCTCCACTTT
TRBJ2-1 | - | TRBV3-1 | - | CASSMTSSNNEQFF | TGTGCCAGCAGTATGACTAGTTCCAACAATGAGCAGTTCTTC
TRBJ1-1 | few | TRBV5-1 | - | CASSSFRGEGAEAFF | TGCGCCAGCAGCTCCTTCCGTGGGGAGGGCGCTGAAGCTTTCTTT
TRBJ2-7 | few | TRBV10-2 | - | CASRDASSYEQYF | TGCGCCAGCAGGGACGCCAGCTCCTACGAGCAGTACTTC
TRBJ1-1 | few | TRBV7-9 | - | CASSTGRVTEAFF | TGTGCCAGCAGCACAGGGAGAGTGACTGAAGCTTTCTTT
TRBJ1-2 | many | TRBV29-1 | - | CSVEDWGYGYTF | TGCAGCGTTGAAGATTGGGGGTATGGCTACACCTTC
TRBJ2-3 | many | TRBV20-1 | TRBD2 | CSARLAERTDTQYF | TGCAGTGCGAGACTAGCGGAACGCACAGATACGCAGTATTTT
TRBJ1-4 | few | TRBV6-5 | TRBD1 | CATRDRLRLFF | TGTGCCACCCGGGACAGGTTGAGACTGTTTTTT
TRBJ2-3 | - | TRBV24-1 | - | CATSDSSWLGGSDTQYF | TGTGCCACCAGTGATTCGTCTTGGCTGGGAGGCTCAGATACGCAGTATTTT
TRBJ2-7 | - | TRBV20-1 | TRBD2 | CSARALAGAYEQYF | TGCAGTGCTAGGGCCCTAGCGGGAGCCTACGAGCAGTACTTC
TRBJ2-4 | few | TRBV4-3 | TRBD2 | CASSQEILAGSRGNIQYF | TGCGCCAGCAGCCAGGAAATTCTAGCGGGATCCCGAGGAAACATTCAGTACTTC